This T cell receptor (beta chain) was observed in a study of blood T cell repertoires in COVID-19. Only in-frame clones appear in the TCRdb table, and some are missing; sequencing was by immunoSEQ multiplex PCR. The profile shows roughly 250,000 clones, about nine tenths of them singletons. Per germline, CDR1 SGHNT and CDR2 YYREEE (reference sequence). Trimming removed 1 base from V and 8 bases from J, with 16 bases in between. The CDR3 sequence is 16 residues long. The chain links TRBV5-4 to TRBJ1-6, with D unclear. The TCR was taken from a woman younger than 45 with acute COVID-19. Sample: PBMCs or T cells enriched from blood (not recorded which). The CDR3 DNA reads TGTGCCAGCAGCTTGATTGGTGGGAGGTCGGATTCACCCCTCCACTTT. Its translation is CASSLIGGRSDSPLHF. The variable domain in full, with the rest retrieved from reference TRBV5-4 and TRBJ1-6, is ETGVTQSPTHLIKTRGQQVTLRCSSQSGHNTVSWYQQALGQGPQFIFQYYREEENGRGNFPPRFSGLQFPNYSSELNVNALELDDSALYLCASSLIGGRSDSPLHFGNGTRLTVT.